This TCR beta chain derives from a study of shared clonotypes between healthy human individuals. V was cut by 3 bases and J by 8 bases, with 13 bases left in between. The CDR3 consists of 13 residues. Germline CDR1 SQVTM, CDR2 ANQGSEA. It was CD45RO-negative cells, positively selected for CCR7, that made up naive CD8 cells, with terminally differentiated effector memory CD45RA+ cells excluded. Adult donors, all healthy and HIV-negative, had no recent acute infections or vaccinations. Every donor was a Caucasian adult from Nashville, Tennessee. In the original analysis: Sequence data from immunoSEQ were junction-only and lacked quality scores; consequently, filtering differed. The table came from immunoSEQ multiplex PCR; TCRdb's copy has only in-frame clones and leaves some out. V, J and clone size are taken as reported in that table, and D and trimming were inferred from the DNA itself. This sample has roughly 2,000,000 clones, with 90% to 95% found just once.

Sequenced: naive CD8+ T cells from PBMCs. The sequence came from a young man in good health. Some clones in this sample may be carry-over from other donors' samples. V usage is TRBV29-1 and J usage is TRBJ1-4; a weak D match, TRBD1 (6 bases). CDR3 nucleotides: TGCAGCGTTGAGACAGGCGATGGAGAAAAACTGTTTTTT. This codes for CSVETGDGEKLFF.